This TCR beta chain is drawn from a study of shared clonotypes between healthy human individuals. Whole-study results and caveats: Clonotype sharing across donors was expected to vary with sequencing depth.

Turning to this clone: Its target is unknown.

The V end was cut by 0 bases, the J end by 9 bases, with 7 bases between. The CDR3 extends over 12 amino acids. In germline, CDR1 is SGHDT, CDR2 YYEEEE. Measured with immunoSEQ multiplex PCR; TCRdb has only the in-frame clones, and not every one. The table lists some 2,100,000 clones, approximately 96% of them singletons. This receptor was obtained from a man aged 18 to 30 in good health. Material: naive CD4+ T cells sorted from blood. The subset denotes: CD45RA+ positively selected. The rearrangement links TRBV5-6 to TRBJ2-1; maybe TRBD2 (5 bases). CDR3 region: CASSLVAGEQFF. The CDR3, as DNA: TGTGCCAGCAGCTTGGTCGCGGGTGAGCAGTTCTTC. The full variable domain, with the rest looked up from reference TRBV5-6 and TRBJ2-1, is DAGVTQSPTHLIKTRGQQVTLRCSPKSGHDTVSWYQQALGQGPQFIFQYYEEEERQRGNFPDRFSGHQFPNYSSELNVNALLLGDSALYLCASSLVAGEQFFGPGTRLTVL.